Listed here is a single T cell receptor (beta chain). The sample originates from a study of blood T cell repertoires in COVID-19. Study overall: The cDNA or gDNA used as material had been derived from T cells, B-cell-depleted T cells, or PBMCs.

Participants, about 18 to 90 years old, spanned more than 20 US areas. Participants' reported clinical history set cohort assignment. In the study's own analysis: From reference gene primer amplification, estimates of nucleated cell counts were derived. Clones were read by immunoSEQ multiplex PCR, and TCRdb kept only the in-frame ones, dropping some. V and J calls and clone size come straight from that table; D and trimming were deduced from the DNA. The sample consists of about 240,000 clones, 86% of them appearing once. Per germline, CDR1 SGHAT and CDR2 FQNNGV. The CDR3 runs to 13 residues. Between the trimmed V and J ends, which lost 9 bases and 3 bases, there was a span of 12 bases.

This chain uses TRBV11-2 with TRBJ2-1, with a possible D match to TRBD1 (6 bases). This TCR came from a middle-aged woman with acute COVID-19. Sequencing input: PBMCs or T cells enriched from blood (not recorded which). As DNA, the CDR3 is TGTGCCAGTCTTACAGGGAGCTACAATGAGCAGTTCTTC. Translated, it gives CASLTGSYNEQFF.